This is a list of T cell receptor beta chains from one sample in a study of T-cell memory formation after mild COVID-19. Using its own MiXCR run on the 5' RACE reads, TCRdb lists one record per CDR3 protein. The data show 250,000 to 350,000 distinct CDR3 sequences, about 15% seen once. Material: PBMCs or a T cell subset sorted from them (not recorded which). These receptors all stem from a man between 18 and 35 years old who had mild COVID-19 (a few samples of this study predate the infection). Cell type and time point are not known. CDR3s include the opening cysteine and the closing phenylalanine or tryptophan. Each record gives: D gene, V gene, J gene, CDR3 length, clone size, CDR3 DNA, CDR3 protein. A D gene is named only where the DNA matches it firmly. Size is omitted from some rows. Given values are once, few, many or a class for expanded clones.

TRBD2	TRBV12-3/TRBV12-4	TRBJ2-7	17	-	TGTGCCAGCAGTTTAGTTATAGCGGGGAGGAGCTCCTACGAGCAGTACTTC	CASSLVIAGRSSYEQYF
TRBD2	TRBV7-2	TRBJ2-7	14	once	TGTGCCAGCAGCTTAGGGGCGGGGGTTATCGAGCAGTACTTC	CASSLGAGVIEQYF
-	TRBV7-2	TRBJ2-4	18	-	TGTGCCAGCAGCTTTCCTTCCGAGACTAAGGACCCCAAAAACATTCAGTACTTC	CASSFPSETKDPKNIQYF
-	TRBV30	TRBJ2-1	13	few	TGTGCCTGGAGTTCAGGGACCGGCAATGAGCAGTTCTTC	CAWSSGTGNEQFF
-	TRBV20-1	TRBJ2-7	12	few	TGCAGTGCCAGGCAGTATACCTACGAGCAGTACTTC	CSARQYTYEQYF
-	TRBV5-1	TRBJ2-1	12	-	TGCGCCAGCAGCCCTGACATGGCTGAGCAGTTCTTC	CASSPDMAEQFF
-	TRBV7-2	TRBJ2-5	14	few	TGTGCCAGCAGCTTAGCGCTCAGTAAAGAGACCCAGTACTTC	CASSLALSKETQYF
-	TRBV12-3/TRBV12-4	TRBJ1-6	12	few	TGTGCCAGCAGTCTCCTAGGGTCACCCCTCCACTTT	CASSLLGSPLHF
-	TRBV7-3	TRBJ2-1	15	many	TGTGCCAGCAGCTTAGGTCAGGGCCTGTACAATGAGCAGTTCTTC	CASSLGQGLYNEQFF
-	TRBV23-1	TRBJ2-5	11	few	TGCGCCAGCAGTCCAGGTTGGACCCAGTACTTC	CASSPGWTQYF
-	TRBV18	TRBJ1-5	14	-	TGTGCCAGCTCCTCTATACAGGGTAATCAGCCCCAGCATTTT	CASSSIQGNQPQHF
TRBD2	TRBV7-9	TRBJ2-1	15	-	TGTGCCAGCAGCTTAGCGGCCGGGGGGGCACATGAGCAGTTCTTC	CASSLAAGGAHEQFF
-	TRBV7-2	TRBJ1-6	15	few	TGTGCCAGCAGCTTGGCCGCAGTCAGCCAAGGGGAGTTTACCTTT	CASSLAAVSQGEFTF
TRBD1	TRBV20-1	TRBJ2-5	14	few	TGCAGTGCTCGGGACAGGTTAGGACAAGAGACCCAGTACTTC	CSARDRLGQETQYF
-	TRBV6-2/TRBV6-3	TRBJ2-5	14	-	TGTGCCAGCAGTTACGAAAGGGGTCAAGAGACCCAGTACTTC	CASSYERGQETQYF
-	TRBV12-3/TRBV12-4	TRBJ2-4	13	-	TGTGCCAGCAGTGCGGGCAGGGGAAACATTCAGTACTTC	CASSAGRGNIQYF